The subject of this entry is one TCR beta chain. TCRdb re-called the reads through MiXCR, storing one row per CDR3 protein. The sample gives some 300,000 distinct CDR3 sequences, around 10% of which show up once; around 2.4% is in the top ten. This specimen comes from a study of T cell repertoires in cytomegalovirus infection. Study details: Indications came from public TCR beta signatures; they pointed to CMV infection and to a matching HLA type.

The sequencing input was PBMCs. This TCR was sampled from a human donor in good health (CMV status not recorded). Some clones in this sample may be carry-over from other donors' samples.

CDR3 sequence reads: CASSPTSGGRRTDTQYF. CDR3 bases: TGTGCCAGCTCACCTACTAGCGGGGGACGACGCACAGATACGCAGTATTTT. The rearrangement uses TRBV18 and TRBJ2-3; 11 bases map to TRBD2. In germline, CDR1 is KGHSH, CDR2 LQKENI. This CDR3 contains 17 residues. V trimming: 3 bases; J trimming: 1 base; junction bases outside the gene matches: 6.